Presented here are 13 T cell receptor beta chains from one specimen sequenced in a study of response to subunit inactivated influenza vaccine. Each CDR3 protein gets one entry after TCRdb re-called the RT-PCR reads with MiXCR. The sample includes about 700,000 distinct CDR3 sequences, 14% of them seen just once. This specimen consisted of PBMCs from blood, obtained less than 15 days before vaccination. The receptors derive from a man aged 50 or older who received an inactivated influenza vaccine.

This clonotype was detected only once. This chain connects TRBV20-1 to TRBJ2-2, with 11 bases matching TRBD2. CDR1 and CDR2 (germline): DFQATT, SNEGSKA (reference sequence). V lost 5 bases and J lost 5; bases outside the gene matches: 4. CDR3 length: 14 residues. The CDR3: CSAVAGGPTGELFF. The CDR3 DNA follows: TGCAGTGCTGTAGCGGGAGGGCCGACCGGGGAGCTGTTTTTT.

In this sample, this clonotype turned up many times. The V call is TRBV5-1, the J call TRBJ2-4; a possible D gene is TRBD2 (5 bases). Deletions cut 7 bases from V and 0 bases from J, with 11 bases between. CDR1 is SGHRS and CDR2 is YFSETQ in the germline V gene. The CDR3 runs to 14 residues. Here the CDR3 DNA reads TGCGCCAGCGGACTGCCGGGAGCCAAAAACATTCAGTACTTC. This sequence encodes CASGLPGAKNIQYF.

The CDR3 DNA is TGCAGCGTTCCAGGGGGAGAGGTGACTGAAGCTTTCTTT. Its protein product is CSVPGGEVTEAFF. This sequence joins TRBV29-1 and TRBJ1-1; 7 bases agree with TRBD1. The CDR3 runs to 13 residues. V shed 5 bases and J 5 bases; nucleotides not matched to a gene: 8. In germline, CDR1 is SQVTM, CDR2 ANQGSEA.

This clonotype was detected many times. The chain joins TRBV6-2 or TRBV6-3 to TRBJ2-1, with 12 positions matching TRBD2. This CDR3 has 15 residues. The V segment lost 6 bases and the J segment 3 bases; nucleotides outside the gene matches: 3. Germline CDR1 MNHEY, CDR2 SVGEGT. CDR3 nucleotide sequence: TGTGCCAGCAGGAGACTAGCGGGGGTCTACAATGAGCAGTTCTTC. Its protein is CASRRLAGVYNEQFF.

This clonotype was found a few times. Relative to the germline gene, one junction end is altered; a read error may explain this. The chain employs TRBV7-2 and TRBJ1-1, with TRBD1 identical over 10 bases. Germline V gene lookup returns CDR1 SGHTA and CDR2 FQGNSA. CDR3 size: 13 residues. This CDR3 reads CASSLDRDRGPRF. The DNA for the CDR3 is TGTGCCAGCAGCTTAGACCGGGACAGGGGCCCACGGTTT.

This clonotype was observed many times. The V gene is TRBV28, the J gene TRBJ2-1, with D perhaps TRBD1 (5 bases). The CDR3 covers 11 residues. Germline V lookup: CDR1 MDHEN, CDR2 SYDVKM. V lost 6 bases, J lost 9 bases, and 9 bases lay in between. This chain's CDR3 is CASRAQGEQFF. In nucleotides, the CDR3 is TGTGCCAGCAGAGCCCAGGGTGAGCAGTTCTTC.

This clonotype was observed a few times. V and J are TRBV6-5 and TRBJ2-3; 12 bases map to TRBD2. Losses at the gene ends were 2 bases for V and 1 base for J; bases not matched to a gene: 7. This CDR3 contains 18 residues. Germline CDR1 MNHEY, CDR2 SVGAGI. This CDR3 is CASSYLASGRVGTDTQYF. DNA for the CDR3: TGTGCCAGCAGTTACCTTGCTAGCGGGAGGGTTGGCACAGATACGCAGTATTTT.

This clonotype has more than one count but fewer than ten. The chain carries TRBV7-2 and TRBJ1-2; maybe TRBD1 (5 bases). The CDR3 totals 14 residues. Germline values: CDR1 SGHTA, CDR2 FQGNSA. Trimming cost V 5 bases and J 3 bases, with 13 bases left between them. As DNA, the CDR3 is TGTGCCAGCAGCCCAGCTGTAGGGGACTATGGCTACACCTTC. It translates to CASSPAVGDYGYTF.

The chain combines TRBV20-1 with TRBJ2-2; the D gene is possibly TRBD1 (5 bases). This CDR3 contains 15 residues. Germline lookup yields CDR1 DFQATT and CDR2 SNEGSKA (reference sequence). The V end lost 0 bases, the J end lost 3 bases, and 11 bases lay between the germline ends. The CDR3, as DNA: TGCAGTGCTAGAGAACCAGGGCGAGACACCGGGGAGCTGTTTTTT. Translated: CSAREPGRDTGELFF.

CDR3 loop: CASSLPASGSVQQYF. In DNA, the CDR3 is TGTGCCAGCAGCTTACCGGCTAGCGGGAGCGTCCAGCAGTACTTC. The genes are TRBV7-9 and TRBJ2-7; 10 positions agree with TRBD2. Losses at the gene ends were 2 bases for V and 8 bases for J; bases not matched to a gene: 9. CDR1 and CDR2 (germline): SEHNR, FQNEAQ (reference sequence). The CDR3 loop spans 15 amino acids.

This clonotype was recorded at least ten times. The chain employs TRBV10-2 and TRBJ2-3; 7 positions match TRBD1. After removal of 5 bases from V and 3 bases from J, the junction contained 5 bases not matched to a gene. The germline CDR1 and CDR2 sequences are WSHSY and SAAADI. The CDR3 extends over 14 amino acids. CDR3 DNA sequence: TGCGCCAGCAGTAACAGGGGATCAACAGATACGCAGTATTTT. Amino acids: CASSNRGSTDTQYF.

The chain combines TRBV15 with TRBJ1-6, with D unresolved. Trimming pared 0 bases from V and 5 bases from J, leaving 8 bases between. The V gene's germline CDR1 is LNHNV and CDR2 YYDKDF (reference sequence). This CDR3 is 15 amino acids long. CDR3 in amino acids: CATSRDSPDNSPLHF. The DNA of the CDR3 is TGTGCCACCAGCAGAGACAGTCCGGATAATTCACCCCTCCACTTT.

This clonotype has at least ten counts. CDR3 in DNA: TGCGCCAGCAGCCGTACAGGGAAGAACACCGGGGAGCTGTTTTTT. Its protein product is CASSRTGKNTGELFF. The chain links TRBV4-3 to TRBJ2-2, with D possibly TRBD1 on 6 matching bases. The V and J ends lost 4 bases and 1 base respectively, with 10 bases between them. From germline, CDR1 is LGHNA and CDR2 YSLEER. The CDR3 has 15 residues.